The 4 T cell receptor beta chains in this list originate from one sample, sequenced in a study of T cell repertoires in cytomegalovirus infection. TCRdb ran MiXCR on the reads and lists one entry per CDR3 protein. This table holds around 630,000 distinct CDR3 sequences, roughly a quarter found once. Sequencing used CD8+ T cells from PBMCs. The source is a human donor in good health (CMV status not recorded). Some clones in this sample may be carry-over from other donors' samples.

The rearrangement joins TRBV29-1 to TRBJ2-7; no reliable D call. V lost 1 base and J 2 bases, leaving 9 bases between the germline ends. CDR3 size: 13 residues. Germline CDR1 and CDR2: SQVTM and ANQGSEA. The CDR3 region is CSVEGRSTYEQYF. The DNA of the CDR3 is TGCAGCGTTGAAGGCCGTTCCACCTACGAGCAGTACTTC.

This clonotype has a handful of counts. CDR3 protein: CASSFFGTLGTNYGYTF. CDR3 bases: TGTGCCAGCAGTTTCTTCGGGACTCTGGGGACTAACTATGGCTACACCTTC. This rearrangement joins TRBV12-3 or TRBV12-4 to TRBJ1-2, with TRBD1 as a possible D gene (5 bases). The CDR3 length is 17 residues. The V and J ends lost 3 bases and 0 bases respectively, with 17 bases between them.

The table lists this clonotype with many counts. The V and J genes are TRBV7-6 and TRBJ2-7; TRBD2 is a possible D gene (5 bases). The CDR3 consists of 14 residues. The germline gives CDR1 SGHVS, CDR2 FNYEAQ. Trimming stripped 5 bases from V and 1 base from J, with 12 bases between. CDR3 bases: TGTGCCAGCAGCCCTGAGGCGGGTTCCTACGAGCAGTACTTC. Translation gives CASSPEAGSYEQYF. Looking up the rest from reference TRBV7-6 and TRBJ2-7 gives the full variable domain: GAGVSQSPRYKVTKRGQDVALRCDPISGHVSLYWYRQALGQGPEFLTYFNYEAQQDKSGLPNDRFSAERPEGSISTLTIQRTEQRDSAMYRCASSPEAGSYEQYFGPGTRLTVT.

This clonotype was detected a few times. The chain is built from TRBV6-2 or TRBV6-3 and TRBJ2-3; D uncertain. The V end was cut by 4 bases, the J end by 6 bases, with 8 bases between. CDR3 length: 12 amino acids. CDR1 is MNHEY and CDR2 is SVGEGT in the germline V gene. CDR3 DNA: TGTGCCAGCAGTTTCGACTTGGATACGCAGTATTTT. This sequence encodes CASSFDLDTQYF.